The sequence of this T cell receptor (beta chain) was determined in a study of T-cell reconstitution after alpha-beta-depleted transplantation in children. Study conclusions and caveats: Hyperexpanded clones declined; after one year, newly produced T cells mostly supplied diversity.

This CDR3 has 14 residues. Germline CDR1 reads MNHNS; CDR2 reads SASEGT. Trimming left V 2 bases short and J 3 bases short, with 10 bases between. Construction of the TCRbeta library involved unique molecular identifiers. TCRdb called the PCR reads again in MiXCR, with one record for every CDR3 protein. The sample records 85,000 to 120,000 distinct CDR3 sequences, around 7.8% being singletons. As concerns this clonotype: The antigen is unknown.

This chain uses TRBV6-1 with TRBJ2-5; possibly TRBD1 for D (6 bases). This receptor was obtained from a boy between 2 and 10 years old with acute lymphoblastic leukemia, due to receive a stem cell transplant. The starting material was PBMCs, obtained before TCRalphabeta/CD19-depleted stem cell transplant. The CDR3 reads CASSEITGKETQYF. CDR3 nucleotide sequence: TGTGCCAGCAGTGAAATAACAGGGAAAGAGACCCAGTACTTC.